The clone carrying this T cell receptor beta chain was found a few times. Its antigen is not known. These data originate in a study of blood T cells in healthy people across ages. Study-level results: Shifts in expanded clonotypes may have been confounded by donor CMV status, which was unknown. Across samples, TCR beta diversity tracked strongly with naive T cell percentage. Older individuals had lower TCR beta diversity per million T cells (the decline was roughly linear).

Healthy Caucasians from Russia aged about 6 to 100 served as donors. V was clipped by 5 bases and J by 4 bases, with 14 bases between them. CDR3 length: 14 residues. Germline CDR1 reads SGHTA; CDR2 reads FQGNSA. The use of a sample-barcoded 5' primer and a J-beta primer mix characterized a second PCR of 7 to 11 cycles. TCRdb re-called the 5' RACE reads with MiXCR, one entry per CDR3 protein. Found here are about 1.4 million distinct CDR3 sequences, around 55% of them singletons; the top ten hold over 5%. This sequence was found in a man younger than 35 in good health. Sequencing input: blood. The V and J genes are TRBV7-2 and TRBJ2-5; D possibly corresponds to TRBD1 (5 bases). The CDR3 spells CASSPGRVGETQYF. The CDR3 bases are TGTGCCAGCAGCCCCGGCAGGGTGGGAGAGACCCAGTACTTC.